What follows is one TCR beta chain and its context. The antigen this receptor binds is unknown. It has no much larger one-base neighbor in the sample; base qualities were not kept. Per the publication, the time point label means: about 28 days (+/-7) after the second vaccine dose. This sample's treatment or condition label indicates: meningococcal conjugate vaccine given as trial control. Vaccinee samples were obtained from the UK trials COV001 and COV002, which included a single-blind randomized controlled phase 2/3 trial of AZD1222 (ChAdOx1 nCoV-19) in healthy adults. For TCRbeta chain sequencing, PBMC samples were collected from trial participants at day 0 and at day 28 after the second dose. This sample stems from a study of T cell responses to AZD1222 COVID-19 vaccine (dated by TCRdb to about 2021). Concerning the study at large: A total of just over 230 trial participants underwent TCR sequencing, of whom more than 200 had received two doses of AZD1222 and approximately 25 had received two doses of the MenACWY control vaccine. Trial participants were enrolled into age subgroups of 18-55, 56-69 and 70-plus years, which contained around 140, 26 and 57 TCR-sequenced participants, respectively.

The CDR3 regions of human TCRbeta chains were subjected to immunosequencing. Per the original workflow: TCRs in the repertoires were matched against a reference library of SARS-CoV-2-specific TCRs that had been generated with the MIRA antigen-specificity platform. Breadth meant the fraction of unique TCRs that were SARS-CoV-2-associated, whereas depth meant the fraction of total T cells that were SARS-CoV-2-associated. Each spike-specific TCR was assigned to its reactive spike region and to a CD4 or CD8 class using the MIRA data. Log10-transformed breadth and depth values were compared by one-way ANOVA with Sidak's multiple comparisons tests. This immuneACCESS table, as held by TCRdb, lists in-frame sequences with V and J called but not all clones. Of the missing ones, under half trace to an unresolved V gene in checked studies; the others have no known cause. The DNA was the basis for D and trimming; V, J and clone size are from that table. The sample records around 200,000 clones, 90% to 95% of which are singletons. Roughly 1% of the sample comes from the top ten.

Results and caveats for the whole study, not just this receptor: Most participants were white British and females outnumbered males, and the authors suggested that clonal diversity may have been underestimated. The 56-69-year group was small, and its depth increase did not reach significance, likely because of low power. Because no day 14 peak-response samples were available, repertoires were characterized only after the peak T cell response. Epitopes outside the regions mutated in the B.1.351 and B.1.1.7 variants were reportedly recognized by nearly half of the unique spike-specific TCRs. Vaccine-associated CD4 TCRs spanned the whole spike protein, with dominant responses in regions 160-218 and 743-854. Only five to seven AZD1222 recipients were SARS-CoV-2 seropositive at baseline, limiting conclusions about previously exposed vaccinees. Spike-specific TCR breadth and depth rose significantly after two AZD1222 doses compared with day 0 and with MenACWY recipients.

According to the germline V gene, CDR1 reads SGHAT and CDR2 reads FQNNGV. The CDR3 runs 12 amino acids, cysteine and phenylalanine included. Left in the record is the CDR3 DNA by itself, 36 bases read in frame from the first base. V was cut back by 0 bases and J by 9 bases, leaving a gap of 6 bases between them. The sample here was peripheral blood, taken 28 days after the second dose of the MenACWY control vaccine. Rearrangement joined TRBV11-2 to TRBJ2-1, with the D gene call left open. This TCR derives from an adult who received the MenACWY meningococcal vaccine as a control. The DNA reads TGTGCCAGCAGCTTAGACAGGTCTGAGCAGTTCTTC. Its protein reads: CASSLDRSEQFF.